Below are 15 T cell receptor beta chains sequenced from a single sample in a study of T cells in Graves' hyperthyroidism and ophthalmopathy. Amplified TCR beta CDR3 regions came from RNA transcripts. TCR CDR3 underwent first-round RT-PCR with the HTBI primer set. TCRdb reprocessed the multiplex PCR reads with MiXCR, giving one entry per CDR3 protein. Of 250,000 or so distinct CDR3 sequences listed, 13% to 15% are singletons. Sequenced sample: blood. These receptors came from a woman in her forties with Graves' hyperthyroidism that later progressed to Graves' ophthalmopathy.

The CDR3 sequence is CASSIVHGTGIEETQYF. CDR3 nucleotide sequence: TGTGCCAGTAGTATAGTCCACGGGACAGGGATAGAAGAGACCCAGTACTTC. The V and J genes are TRBV19 and TRBJ2-5; 9 positions match TRBD1. The J segment lost 3 bases and the V segment lost 1 base, leaving 9 bases of the junction unmatched. Germline V CDR1 and CDR2: LNHDA, SQIVND (reference sequence). The CDR3 consists of 17 residues.

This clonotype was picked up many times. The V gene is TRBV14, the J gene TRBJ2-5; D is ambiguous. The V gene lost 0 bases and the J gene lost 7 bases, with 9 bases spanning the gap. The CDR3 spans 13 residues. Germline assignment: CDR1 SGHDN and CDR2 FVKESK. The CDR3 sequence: CASSQDSMWTQYF. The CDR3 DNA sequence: TGTGCCAGCAGCCAAGACAGTATGTGGACCCAGTACTTC.

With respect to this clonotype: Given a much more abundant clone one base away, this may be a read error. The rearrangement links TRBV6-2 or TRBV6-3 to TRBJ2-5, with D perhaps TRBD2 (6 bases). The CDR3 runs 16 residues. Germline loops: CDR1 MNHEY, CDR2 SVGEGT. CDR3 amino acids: CTSSCAPGLDQETQYF. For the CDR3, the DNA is TGTACCAGCAGTTGTGCACCGGGACTGGACCAAGAGACCCAGTACTTC.

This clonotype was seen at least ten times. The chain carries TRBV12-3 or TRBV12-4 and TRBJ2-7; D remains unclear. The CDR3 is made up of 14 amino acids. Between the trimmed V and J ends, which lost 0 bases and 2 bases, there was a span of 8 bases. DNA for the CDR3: TGTGCCAGCAGTTTAGCGCATGGTGCCTACGAGCAGTACTTC. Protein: CASSLAHGAYEQYF.

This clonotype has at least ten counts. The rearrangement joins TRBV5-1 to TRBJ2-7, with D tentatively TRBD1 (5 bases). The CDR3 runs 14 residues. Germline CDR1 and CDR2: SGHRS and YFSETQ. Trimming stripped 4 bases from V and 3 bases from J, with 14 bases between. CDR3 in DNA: TGCGCCAGCAGCCCCAAGTCCCAGGGCTACGAGCAGTACTTC. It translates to CASSPKSQGYEQYF.

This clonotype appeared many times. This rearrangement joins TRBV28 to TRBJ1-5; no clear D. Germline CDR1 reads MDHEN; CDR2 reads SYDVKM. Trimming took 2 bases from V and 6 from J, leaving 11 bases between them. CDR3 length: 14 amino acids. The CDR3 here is CASSLIGVGQPQHF. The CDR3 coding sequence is TGTGCCAGCAGTTTAATCGGTGTGGGTCAGCCCCAGCATTTT.

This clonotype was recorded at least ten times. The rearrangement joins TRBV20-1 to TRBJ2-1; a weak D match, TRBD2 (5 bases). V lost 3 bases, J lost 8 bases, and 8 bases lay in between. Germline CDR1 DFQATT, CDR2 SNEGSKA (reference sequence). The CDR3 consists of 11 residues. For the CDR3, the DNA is TGCAGTGCTAGTCTAGCCTATGAGCAGTTCTTC. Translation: CSASLAYEQFF.

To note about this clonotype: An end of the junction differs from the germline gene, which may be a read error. The DNA of the CDR3 is TGTGCCAGCAGTTTAGCATTCCGACAGGGTCTAGGATCACCCCTCCACTTT. Its translation: CASSLAFRQGLGSPLHF. This chain joins TRBV11-2 and TRBJ1-6; 7 positions agree with TRBD1. This CDR3 has 17 residues. Germline lookup yields CDR1 SGHAT and CDR2 FQNNGV.

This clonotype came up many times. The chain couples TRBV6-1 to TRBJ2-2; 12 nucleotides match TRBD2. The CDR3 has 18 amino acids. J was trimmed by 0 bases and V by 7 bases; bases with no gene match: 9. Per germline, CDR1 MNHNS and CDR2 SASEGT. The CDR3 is CASNKLAGGRTNTGELFF. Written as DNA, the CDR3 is TGTGCCAGCAACAAACTAGCGGGAGGCCGAACGAACACCGGGGAGCTGTTTTTT.

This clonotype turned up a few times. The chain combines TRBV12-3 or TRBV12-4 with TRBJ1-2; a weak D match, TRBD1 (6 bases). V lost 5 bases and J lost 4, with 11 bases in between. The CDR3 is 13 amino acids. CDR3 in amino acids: CASSIGQLYGYTF. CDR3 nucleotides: TGTGCCAGCAGTATCGGACAGCTCTATGGCTACACCTTC.

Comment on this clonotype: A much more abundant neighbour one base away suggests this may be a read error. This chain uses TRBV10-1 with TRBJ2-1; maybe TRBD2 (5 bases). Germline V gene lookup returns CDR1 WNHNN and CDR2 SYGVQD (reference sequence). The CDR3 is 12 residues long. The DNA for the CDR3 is TGCGCCAGCAGTGGGACTTACAATGGGCAGTTCTTC. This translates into CASSGTYNGQFF.

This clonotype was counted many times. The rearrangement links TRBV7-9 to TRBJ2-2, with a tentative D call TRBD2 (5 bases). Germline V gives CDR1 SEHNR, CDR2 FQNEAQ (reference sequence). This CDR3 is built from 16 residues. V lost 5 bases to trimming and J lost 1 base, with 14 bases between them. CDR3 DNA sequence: TGTGCCAGCAGCCCCGGGCTAGCACAGAACACCGGGGAGCTGTTTTTT. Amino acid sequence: CASSPGLAQNTGELFF.

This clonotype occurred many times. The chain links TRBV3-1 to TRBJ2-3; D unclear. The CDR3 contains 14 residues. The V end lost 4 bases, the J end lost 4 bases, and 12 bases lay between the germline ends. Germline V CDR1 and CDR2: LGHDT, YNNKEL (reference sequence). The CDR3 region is CASSPSGMADTQYF. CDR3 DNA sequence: TGTGCCAGCAGCCCCTCAGGTATGGCAGATACGCAGTATTTT.

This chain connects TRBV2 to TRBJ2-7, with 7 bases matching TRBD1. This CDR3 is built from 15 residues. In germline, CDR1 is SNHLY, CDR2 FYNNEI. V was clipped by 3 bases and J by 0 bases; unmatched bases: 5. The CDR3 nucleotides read TGTGCCAGCAGTGAGGGGACAGCCAGCTCCTACGAGCAGTACTTC. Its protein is CASSEGTASSYEQYF.

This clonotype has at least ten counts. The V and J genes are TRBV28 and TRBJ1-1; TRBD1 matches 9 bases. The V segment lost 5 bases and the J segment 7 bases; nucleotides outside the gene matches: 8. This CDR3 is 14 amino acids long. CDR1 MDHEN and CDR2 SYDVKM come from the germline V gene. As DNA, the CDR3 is TGTGCCAGCAGTACAGGGGGCGCCCCGATTGAAGCTTTCTTT. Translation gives CASSTGGAPIEAFF.